One and the same sample provided the 17 T cell receptor beta chains below, sequenced in a study of identical twins' blood T cells. MiXCR, applied by TCRdb to the 5' RACE reads, yields one record per CDR3 protein. The sample yields fewer than 450,000 distinct CDR3 sequences, roughly 31% seen once. The sequenced sample was PBMCs. These receptors were collected from a woman aged 18-55 years in good health.

The chain uses TRBV7-9 and TRBJ1-2; perhaps TRBD1 as D (5 bases). Germline V lookup: CDR1 SEHNR, CDR2 FQNEAQ (reference sequence). The CDR3 extends over 16 amino acids. Trimming cost V 4 bases and J 8 bases, with 23 bases left between them. The CDR3: CASSSARDGHFRGYTF. For the CDR3, the DNA is TGTGCCAGCAGCTCTGCTAGGGACGGACACTTCCGAGGCTACACCTTC.

This clonotype was recorded once. The V and J genes are TRBV29-1 and TRBJ1-2; 7 nucleotides align to TRBD1. Losses at the gene ends were 7 bases for V and 5 bases for J; bases not matched to a gene: 13. The CDR3 contains 14 residues. Per the germline V gene, CDR1 is SQVTM and CDR2 is ANQGSEA. In DNA, the CDR3 is TGCAGCGCCACTGCGGGGAACAGGGGATATGGCTACACCTTC. It codes for CSATAGNRGYGYTF.

The chain recombines TRBV12-3 or TRBV12-4 with TRBJ1-5; possible D gene TRBD1, 6 bases. The CDR3 spans 15 residues. Trimming stripped 3 bases from V and 3 bases from J, with 12 bases between. The CDR3 is CASSFPQGANQPQHF. Here the CDR3 DNA reads TGTGCCAGCAGTTTCCCACAGGGAGCCAATCAGCCCCAGCATTTT.

The V gene is TRBV4-2, the J gene TRBJ1-4; 10 nucleotides align to TRBD1. The ends lost 5 bases at V and 13 bases at J; junction bases unmatched: 13. The CDR3 runs to 15 residues. Germline V gene lookup returns CDR1 LGHNA and CDR2 YNFKEQ. CDR3 region: CASSSPGQGISRLFF. In nucleotides, the CDR3 is TGTGCCAGCAGCTCTCCGGGACAGGGGATTTCGAGACTGTTTTTT.

This clonotype has just a few counts. The V gene is TRBV10-2, the J gene TRBJ2-3; D is unclear. This CDR3 comprises 13 residues. V was clipped by 5 bases and J by 4 bases, with 10 bases between them. The V gene's germline CDR1 is WSHSY and CDR2 SAAADI. This CDR3 is CASSHPPPDTQYF. In nucleotides, the CDR3 is TGCGCCAGCAGTCACCCGCCGCCAGATACGCAGTATTTT.

This clonotype came up a few times. The V call is TRBV7-2, the J call TRBJ2-1, with TRBD1 as a possible D gene (5 bases). In germline, CDR1 is SGHTA, CDR2 FQGNSA. V was pared by 0 bases and J by 5 bases, with 5 bases between. This CDR3 is 13 amino acids long. The CDR3 bases are TGTGCCAGCAGCTTAGCAGGGGACAATGAGCAGTTCTTC. This codes for CASSLAGDNEQFF. The whole variable domain, remainder taken from reference TRBV7-2 and TRBJ2-1, is GAGVSQSPSNKVTEKGKDVELRCDPISGHTALYWYRQSLGQGLEFLIYFQGNSAPDKSGLPSDRFSAERTGGSVSTLTIQRTQQEDSAVYLCASSLAGDNEQFFGPGTRLTVL.

This clonotype was counted a few times. The J gene is TRBJ1-1, the V gene TRBV12-3 or TRBV12-4; 11 nucleotides align to TRBD1. The junction had 1 base not matched to a gene; V was cut back by 3 bases and J by 10 bases. The CDR3 sequence is 12 residues long. The CDR3 nucleotides read TGTGCCAGCAGTTTGGACAGGGGGCCAGCTTTCTTT. Translating it yields CASSLDRGPAFF.

The gene calls are TRBV19 and TRBJ1-5; TRBD1 matches 7 bases. The CDR3 totals 20 residues. V gave up 8 bases and J gave up 4 bases; unmatched junction bases: 26. Germline CDR1 is LNHDA and CDR2 is SQIVND (reference sequence). CDR3 nucleotide sequence: TGTGCCAGTCGTAGGGGGGACAGTTTAGGCCCAGGTCTAAGAAATCAGCCCCAGCATTTT. This encodes CASRRGDSLGPGLRNQPQHF. The complete variable domain, with remaining parts taken from reference TRBV19 and TRBJ1-5, reads DGGITQSPKYLFRKEGQNVTLSCEQNLNHDAMYWYRQDPGQGLRLIYYSQIVNDFQKGDIAEGYSVSREKKESFPLTVTSAQKNPTAFYLCASRRGDSLGPGLRNQPQHFGDGTRLSIL.

This clonotype was observed a few times. The CDR3 loop reads CASSDFQPQHF. The CDR3, as DNA: TGTGCCAGCAGTGACTTCCAGCCCCAGCATTTT. V is TRBV6-1 and J is TRBJ1-5; D unresolved. Trimming took off 3 bases at V and 7 bases at J, with 4 bases between the two ends. Germline CDR1 MNHNS, CDR2 SASEGT. The CDR3 has 11 residues.

In this sample, this clonotype turned up a few times. The chain combines TRBV5-6 with TRBJ1-2; the match to TRBD1 covers 8 bases. This CDR3 is built from 14 residues. The V gene end was trimmed by 4 bases and the J gene end by 6 bases; junction bases not matched to a gene: 8. Germline CDR1 is SGHDT and CDR2 is YYEEEE. The CDR3 loop reads CASSPTPTGDGYTF. The CDR3 DNA reads as TGTGCCAGCAGCCCCACACCGACAGGGGATGGCTACACCTTC.

There are a few counts of this clonotype. CDR3 DNA sequence: TGCGCCAGCAGTGCATCCTTTTTGGGGCCCCAGCATTTT. This sequence encodes CASSASFLGPQHF. The chain joins TRBV10-1 to TRBJ1-5; D uncertain. The CDR3 is 13 amino acids. V gave up 4 bases and J gave up 9 bases, with 13 bases separating them. Germline CDR1 reads WNHNN; CDR2 reads SYGVQD (reference sequence).

The CDR3 DNA reads as TGTGCCAGCATAGCCCGGACAGGCCCGAACACCGGGGAGCTGTTTTTT. Translation gives CASIARTGPNTGELFF. V and J are TRBV7-8 and TRBJ2-2; 7 positions match TRBD1. The length of the CDR3 is 16 residues. Germline V gene lookup returns CDR1 SGHVS and CDR2 FQNEAQ. The V segment lost 7 bases and the J segment 0 bases; nucleotides outside the gene matches: 8.

This rearrangement joins TRBV10-3 to TRBJ2-5, with a tentative D call TRBD2 (6 bases). With 4 bases removed from V and 1 base from J, the gap between germline ends came to 13 bases. Germline assignment: CDR1 ENHRY and CDR2 SYGVKD. CDR3 length: 15 residues. The CDR3 is CAISVTGTSQETQYF. The CDR3 DNA sequence: TGTGCCATCAGTGTCACCGGGACTTCCCAAGAGACCCAGTACTTC.

A few counts support this clonotype. V usage is TRBV4-3 and J usage is TRBJ2-7, with D maybe TRBD2 (6 bases). The CDR3 extends over 14 amino acids. CDR1 and CDR2 (germline): LGHNA, YSLEER. V was pared by 1 base and J by 3 bases, with 10 bases between. DNA of the CDR3: TGCGCCAGCAGCCAAGGACTAGGAATCTACGAGCAGTACTTC. As protein: CASSQGLGIYEQYF.

V gene TRBV29-1 combines with J gene TRBJ1-3; no definite D call. CDR1 and CDR2 from the germline V gene are SQVTM and ANQGSEA. V was shortened by 0 bases and J by 4 bases, with 16 bases between the two germline ends. CDR3 length: 16 amino acids. The CDR3 DNA reads TGCAGCGTTGAAGAAATTCTGCGGGAAAAAGGAAACACCATATATTTT. Amino acid sequence: CSVEEILREKGNTIYF.

The genes are TRBV21-1 and TRBJ2-1; whether TRBD2, the table's D call, matches the DNA was not checked. TRBV21-1 is reported as a pseudogene. The CDR3 consists of 15 residues. Written as DNA, the CDR3 is TGTGCCAGCAGCAGGAGCGGGAAGTCCTACAATGAGCAGTTCTTC. It encodes CASSRSGKSYNEQFF.

This clonotype has just one count. CDR3 loop: CASSIGLGFDTQYF. The CDR3 region has the DNA TGTGCCAGTAGTATTGGTTTAGGGTTCGATACGCAGTATTTT. The V call is TRBV19, the J call TRBJ2-3; the D is unclear. Germline V CDR1 and CDR2: LNHDA, SQIVND (reference sequence). Deletions cut 3 bases from V and 6 bases from J, with 13 bases between. This CDR3 has 14 amino acids.